This TCR beta chain was recorded in a study of blood T cells in healthy people across ages. This clonotype has just a few counts. What it recognizes is unknown. The donors, all healthy, were Caucasians living in Russia, aged about 6 to 100. Points from the study as a whole: When set beside aged donors, long-lived donors presented more naive CD4+ cells and higher diversity. Expanded clonotype shifts may have been confounded, as the donors had an unknown CMV status.

A J-beta primer mix and a sample-barcoded 5' primer were used in a second PCR of about 6 to 12 cycles. TCRdb passed the 5' RACE reads through MiXCR, listing each CDR3 protein once. The repertoire holds about 1.7 million distinct CDR3 sequences, 28% seen once, with 6.5% to 8.5% in the top ten. V lost 3 bases and J 4 bases, leaving 18 bases between the germline ends. Per germline, CDR1 LGHNA and CDR2 YSLEER. The CDR3 covers 16 residues. This chain connects TRBV4-3 to TRBJ1-2; the D gene is possibly TRBD1 (6 bases). Material for sequencing was blood. The sequence was obtained from a woman between 25 and 40 years old in good health. CDR3 nucleotides: TGCGCCAGCAGCCAGGGCCCCGGACAGCCTATCTATGGCTACACCTTC. As protein: CASSQGPGQPIYGYTF.